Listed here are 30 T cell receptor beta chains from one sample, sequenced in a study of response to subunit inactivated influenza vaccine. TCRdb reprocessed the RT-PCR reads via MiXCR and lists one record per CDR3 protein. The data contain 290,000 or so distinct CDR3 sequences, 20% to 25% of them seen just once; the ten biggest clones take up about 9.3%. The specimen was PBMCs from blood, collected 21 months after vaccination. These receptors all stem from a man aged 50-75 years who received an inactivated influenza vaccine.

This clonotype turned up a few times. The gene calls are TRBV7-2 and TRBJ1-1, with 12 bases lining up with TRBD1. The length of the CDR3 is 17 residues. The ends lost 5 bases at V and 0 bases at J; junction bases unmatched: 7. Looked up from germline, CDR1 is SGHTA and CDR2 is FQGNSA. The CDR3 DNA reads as TGTGCCAGCAGCCGTTGGGGACAGGGGGCCCTGAACACTGAAGCTTTCTTT. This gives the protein CASSRWGQGALNTEAFF. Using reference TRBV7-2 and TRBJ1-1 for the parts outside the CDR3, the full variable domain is GAGVSQSPSNKVTEKGKDVELRCDPISGHTALYWYRQSLGQGLEFLIYFQGNSAPDKSGLPSDRFSAERTGGSVSTLTIQRTQQEDSAVYLCASSRWGQGALNTEAFFGQGTRLTVV.

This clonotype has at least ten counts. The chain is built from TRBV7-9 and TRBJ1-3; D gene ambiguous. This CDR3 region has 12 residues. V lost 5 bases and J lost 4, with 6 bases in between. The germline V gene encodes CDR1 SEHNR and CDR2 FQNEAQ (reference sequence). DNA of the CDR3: TGTGCCAGCAGCCCGACAGGAAACACCATATATTTT. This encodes CASSPTGNTIYF.

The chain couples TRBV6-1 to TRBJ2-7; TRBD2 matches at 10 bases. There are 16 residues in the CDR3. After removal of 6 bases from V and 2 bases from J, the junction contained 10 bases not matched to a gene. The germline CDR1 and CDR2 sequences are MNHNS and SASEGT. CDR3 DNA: TGTGCCAGCAGAGGTGATAGCGGGAGGATTGCCTACGAGCAGTACTTC. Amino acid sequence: CASRGDSGRIAYEQYF.

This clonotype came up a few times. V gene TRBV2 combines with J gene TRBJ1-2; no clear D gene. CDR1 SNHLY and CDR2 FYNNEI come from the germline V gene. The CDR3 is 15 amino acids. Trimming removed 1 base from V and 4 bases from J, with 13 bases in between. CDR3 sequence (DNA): TGTGCCAGCAGTGAAGAGCCCCTCACGGGCTATGGCTACACCTTC. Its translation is CASSEEPLTGYGYTF.

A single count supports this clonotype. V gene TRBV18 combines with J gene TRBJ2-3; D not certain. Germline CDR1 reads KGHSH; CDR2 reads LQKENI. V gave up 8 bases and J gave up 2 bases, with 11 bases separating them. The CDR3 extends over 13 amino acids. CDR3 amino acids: CASRGPITDTQYF. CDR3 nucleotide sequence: TGTGCCAGCCGAGGACCGATCACAGATACGCAGTATTTT.

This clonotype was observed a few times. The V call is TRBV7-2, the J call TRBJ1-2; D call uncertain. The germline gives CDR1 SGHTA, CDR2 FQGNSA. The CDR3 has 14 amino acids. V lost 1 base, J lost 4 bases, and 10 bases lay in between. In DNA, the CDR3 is TGTGCCAGCAGCTTAGAGCGGCAGACCTATGGCTACACCTTC. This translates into CASSLERQTYGYTF.

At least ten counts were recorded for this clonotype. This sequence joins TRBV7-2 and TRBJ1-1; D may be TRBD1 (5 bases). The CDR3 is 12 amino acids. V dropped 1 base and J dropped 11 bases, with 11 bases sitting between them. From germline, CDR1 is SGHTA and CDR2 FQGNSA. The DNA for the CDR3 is TGTGCCAGCAGCTTAGACTGGGGCATTGCTTTCTTT. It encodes CASSLDWGIAFF. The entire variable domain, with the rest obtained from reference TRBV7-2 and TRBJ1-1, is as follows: GAGVSQSPSNKVTEKGKDVELRCDPISGHTALYWYRQSLGQGLEFLIYFQGNSAPDKSGLPSDRFSAERTGGSVSTLTIQRTQQEDSAVYLCASSLDWGIAFFGQGTRLTVV.

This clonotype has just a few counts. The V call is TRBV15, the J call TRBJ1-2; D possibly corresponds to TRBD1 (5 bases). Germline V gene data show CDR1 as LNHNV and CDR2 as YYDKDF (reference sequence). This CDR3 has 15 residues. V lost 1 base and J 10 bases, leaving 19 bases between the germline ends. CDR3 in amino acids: CATSRGETAVGDYTF. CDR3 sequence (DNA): TGTGCCACCAGCAGAGGGGAGACAGCGGTGGGAGACTACACCTTC.

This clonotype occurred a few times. This CDR3 is CASSQVTFSNQPQHF. CDR3 in DNA: TGCGCCAGCAGCCAAGTGACCTTTAGCAATCAGCCCCAGCATTTT. The chain has TRBV4-1 and TRBJ1-5; D unresolved. The CDR3 has 15 amino acids. V was cut by 1 base and J by 0 bases, with 7 bases left in between. CDR1 and CDR2 from the germline V gene are MGHRA and YSYEKL.

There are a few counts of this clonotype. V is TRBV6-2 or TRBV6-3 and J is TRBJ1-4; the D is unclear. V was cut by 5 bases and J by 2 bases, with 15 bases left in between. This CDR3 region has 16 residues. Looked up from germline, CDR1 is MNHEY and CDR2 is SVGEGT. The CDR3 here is CASSPWTVRTNEKLFF. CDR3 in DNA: TGTGCCAGCAGTCCTTGGACGGTCCGTACTAATGAAAAACTGTTTTTT.

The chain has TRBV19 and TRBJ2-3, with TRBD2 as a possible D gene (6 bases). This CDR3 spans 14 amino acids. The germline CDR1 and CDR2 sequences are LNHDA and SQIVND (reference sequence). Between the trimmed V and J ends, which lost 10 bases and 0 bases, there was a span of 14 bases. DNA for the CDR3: TGTGCCACCCGGGACTCGATTAGCACAGATACGCAGTATTTT. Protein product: CATRDSISTDTQYF.

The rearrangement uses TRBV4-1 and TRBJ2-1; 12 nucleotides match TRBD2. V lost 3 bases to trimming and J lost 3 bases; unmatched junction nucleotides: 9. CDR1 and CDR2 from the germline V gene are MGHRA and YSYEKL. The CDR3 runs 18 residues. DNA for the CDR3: TGCGCCAGCAGCCACTTCGTAAAGGGACTAGCGGGCTACAATGAGCAGTTCTTC. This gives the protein CASSHFVKGLAGYNEQFF.

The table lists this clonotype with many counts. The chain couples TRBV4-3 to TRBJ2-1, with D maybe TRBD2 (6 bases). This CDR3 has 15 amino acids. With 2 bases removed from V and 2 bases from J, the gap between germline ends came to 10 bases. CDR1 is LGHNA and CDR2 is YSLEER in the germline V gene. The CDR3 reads CASSQYRETYNEQFF. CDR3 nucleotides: TGCGCCAGCAGCCAATACCGGGAGACCTACAATGAGCAGTTCTTC.

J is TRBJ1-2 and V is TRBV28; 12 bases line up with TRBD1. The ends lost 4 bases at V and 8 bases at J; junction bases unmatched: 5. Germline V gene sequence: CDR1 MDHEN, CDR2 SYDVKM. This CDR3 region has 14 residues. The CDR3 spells CASSSTGTGGGYTF. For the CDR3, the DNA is TGTGCCAGCAGTTCCACCGGGACAGGGGGCGGCTACACCTTC.

CDR3 coding DNA: TGTGCCAGCAGTCGACAGCTTTCTTTCTACGAGCAGTACTTC. Residues: CASSRQLSFYEQYF. This chain uses TRBV11-2 with TRBJ2-7, with D possibly being TRBD1 (5 bases). The CDR3 spans 14 residues. Germline V gene sequence: CDR1 SGHAT, CDR2 FQNNGV. With 6 bases removed from V and 3 bases from J, the gap between germline ends came to 15 bases.

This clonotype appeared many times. Written as DNA, the CDR3 is TGCGCCAGCAGCGGAATGGGGACAGGGGCTAATGAAAAACTGTTTTTT. This encodes CASSGMGTGANEKLFF. This chain uses TRBV5-1 with TRBJ1-4; 10 bases match TRBD1. Trimming removed 4 bases from V and 3 bases from J; junction bases left unmatched: 6. CDR1 and CDR2 from the germline V gene are SGHRS and YFSETQ. CDR3 length: 16 amino acids.

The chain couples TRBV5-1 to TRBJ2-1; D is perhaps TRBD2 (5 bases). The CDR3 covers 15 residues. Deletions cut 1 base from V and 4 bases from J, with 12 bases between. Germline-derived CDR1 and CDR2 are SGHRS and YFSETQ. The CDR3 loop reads CASSLSSVEYNEQFF. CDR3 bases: TGCGCCAGCAGCTTGAGTAGCGTAGAATACAATGAGCAGTTCTTC.

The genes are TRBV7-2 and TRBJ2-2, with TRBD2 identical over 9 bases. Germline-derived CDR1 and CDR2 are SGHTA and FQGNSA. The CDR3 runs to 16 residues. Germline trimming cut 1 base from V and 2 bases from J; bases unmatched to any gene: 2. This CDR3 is CASSLEGLANTGELFF. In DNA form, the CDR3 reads TGTGCCAGCAGCTTAGAGGGACTAGCCAACACCGGGGAGCTGTTTTTT.

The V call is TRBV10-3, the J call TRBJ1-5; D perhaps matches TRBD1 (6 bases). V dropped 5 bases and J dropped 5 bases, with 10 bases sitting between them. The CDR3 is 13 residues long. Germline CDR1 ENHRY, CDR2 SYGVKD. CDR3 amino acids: CAISYRDDQPQHF. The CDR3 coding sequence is TGTGCCATCAGTTACAGGGACGATCAGCCCCAGCATTTT.

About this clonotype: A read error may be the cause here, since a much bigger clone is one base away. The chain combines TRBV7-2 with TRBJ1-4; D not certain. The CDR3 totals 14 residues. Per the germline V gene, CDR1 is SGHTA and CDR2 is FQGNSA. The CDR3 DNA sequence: TGTGCCAGCAGCTTCCTCGCAAATGTTGAAGAACTGTTTTTT. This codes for CASSFLANVEELFF.

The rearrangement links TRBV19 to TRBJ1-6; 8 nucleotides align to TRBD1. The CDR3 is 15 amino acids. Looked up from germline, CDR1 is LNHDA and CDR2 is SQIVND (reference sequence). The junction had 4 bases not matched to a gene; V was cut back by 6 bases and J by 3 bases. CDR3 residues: CASRSGQGYNSPLHF. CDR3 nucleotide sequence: TGTGCCAGTAGGAGCGGACAGGGCTATAATTCACCCCTCCACTTT.

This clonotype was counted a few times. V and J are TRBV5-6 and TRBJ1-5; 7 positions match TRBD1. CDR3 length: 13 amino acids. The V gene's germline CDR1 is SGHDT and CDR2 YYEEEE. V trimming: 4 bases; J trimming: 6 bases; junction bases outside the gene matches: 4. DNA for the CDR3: TGTGCCAGCAGCCCGAGACAGGGTCAGCCCCAGCATTTT. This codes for CASSPRQGQPQHF.

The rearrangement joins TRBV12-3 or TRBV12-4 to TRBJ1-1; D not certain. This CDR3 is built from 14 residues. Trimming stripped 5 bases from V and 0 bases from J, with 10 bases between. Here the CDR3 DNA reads TGTGCCAGCAGTACGGAAACGGTGAACACTGAAGCTTTCTTT. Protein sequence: CASSTETVNTEAFF.

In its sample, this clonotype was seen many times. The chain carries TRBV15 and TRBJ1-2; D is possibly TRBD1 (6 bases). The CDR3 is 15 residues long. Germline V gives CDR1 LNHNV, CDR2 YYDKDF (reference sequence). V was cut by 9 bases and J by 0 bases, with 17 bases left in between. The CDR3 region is CATRQDIGSNYGYTF. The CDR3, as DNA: TGTGCCACAAGACAGGACATAGGATCTAACTATGGCTACACCTTC.

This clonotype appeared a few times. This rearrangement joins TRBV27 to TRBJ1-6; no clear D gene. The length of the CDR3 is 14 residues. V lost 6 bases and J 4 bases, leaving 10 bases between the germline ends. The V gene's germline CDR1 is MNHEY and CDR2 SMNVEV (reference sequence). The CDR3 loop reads CASRPGGYNSPLHF. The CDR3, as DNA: TGTGCCAGCAGACCGGGAGGTTATAATTCACCCCTCCACTTT.

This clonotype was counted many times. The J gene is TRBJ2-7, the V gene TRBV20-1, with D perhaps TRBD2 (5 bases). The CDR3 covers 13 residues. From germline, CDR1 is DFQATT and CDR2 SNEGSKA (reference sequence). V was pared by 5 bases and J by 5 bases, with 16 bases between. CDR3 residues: CSAPFVGSNEQYF. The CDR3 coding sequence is TGCAGTGCTCCATTTGTAGGGAGCAACGAGCAGTACTTC.

In DNA form, the CDR3 reads TGTGCCAGCAGTTACTCGCTTGCCGGGGAGCTGTTTTTT. Translated: CASSYSLAGELFF. The chain joins TRBV6-5 to TRBJ2-2, with D uncertain. Germline V gene lookup returns CDR1 MNHEY and CDR2 SVGAGI. This CDR3 contains 13 residues. V gave up 0 bases and J gave up 6 bases, with 5 bases separating them.

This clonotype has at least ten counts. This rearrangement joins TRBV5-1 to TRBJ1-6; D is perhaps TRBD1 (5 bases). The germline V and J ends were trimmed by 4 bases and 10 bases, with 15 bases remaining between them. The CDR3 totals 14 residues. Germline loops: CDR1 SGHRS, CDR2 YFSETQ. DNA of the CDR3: TGCGCCAGCAGCCGTGACAGATACGAATCACCCCTCCACTTT. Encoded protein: CASSRDRYESPLHF.

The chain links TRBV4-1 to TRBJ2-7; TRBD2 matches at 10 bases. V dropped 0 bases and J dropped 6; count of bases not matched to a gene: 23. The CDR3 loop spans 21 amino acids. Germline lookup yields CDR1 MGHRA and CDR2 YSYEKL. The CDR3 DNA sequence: TGCGCCAGCAGCCAAGATCTCGGGGTTGGGACTAGCGATATTTTTGGCGGCGAGCAGTACTTC. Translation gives CASSQDLGVGTSDIFGGEQYF.

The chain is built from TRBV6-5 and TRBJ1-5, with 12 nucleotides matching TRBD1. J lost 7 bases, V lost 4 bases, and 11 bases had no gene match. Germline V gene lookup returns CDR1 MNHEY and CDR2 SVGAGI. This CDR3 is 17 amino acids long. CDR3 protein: CASSSRHRDRGHQPQHF. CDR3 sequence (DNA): TGTGCCAGCAGTTCGAGACACCGGGACAGGGGGCACCAGCCCCAGCATTTT.